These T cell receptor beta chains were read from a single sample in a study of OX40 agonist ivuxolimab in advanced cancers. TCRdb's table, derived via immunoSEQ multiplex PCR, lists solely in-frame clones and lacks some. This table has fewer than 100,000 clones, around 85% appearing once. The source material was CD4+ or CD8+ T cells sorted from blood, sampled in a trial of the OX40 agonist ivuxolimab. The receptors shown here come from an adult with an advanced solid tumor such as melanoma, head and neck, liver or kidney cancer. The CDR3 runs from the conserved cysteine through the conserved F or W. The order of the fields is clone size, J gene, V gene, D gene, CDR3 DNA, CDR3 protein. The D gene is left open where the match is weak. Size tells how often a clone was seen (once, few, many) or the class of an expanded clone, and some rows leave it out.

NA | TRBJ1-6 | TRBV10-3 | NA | TGTGCCATCAGGGAGGGGAGGAGTAATTCACCCCTCCACTTT | CAIREGRSNSPLHF
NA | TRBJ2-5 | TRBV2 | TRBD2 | TGTGCCAGCAGTGATCGGCTAGCGGGGGAGACCCAGTACTTC | CASSDRLAGETQYF
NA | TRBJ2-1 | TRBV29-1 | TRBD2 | TGCAGCGTAAGCGGGGGGAGCGATTCGGAGCAGTTCTTC | CSVSGGSDSEQFF
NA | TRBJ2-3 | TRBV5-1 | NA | TGCGCCAGCAGCCCGGAAGGGGCTCCGGGGGATACGCAGTATTTT | CASSPEGAPGDTQYF
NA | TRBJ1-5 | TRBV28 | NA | TGTGCCAGCAGTTTATTGGGGCCTCTCAATCAGCCCCAGCATTTT | CASSLLGPLNQPQHF
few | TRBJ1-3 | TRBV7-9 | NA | TGTGCCAGCAGCCTCGTCTCTGGAAACACCATATATTTT | CASSLVSGNTIYF
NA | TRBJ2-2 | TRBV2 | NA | TGTGCCAGCAGTCAGGAGCGCGGGGGGGAGCTGTTTTTT | CASSQERGGELFF
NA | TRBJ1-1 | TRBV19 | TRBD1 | TGTGCCAGTAGTATAAGGCGGTCGGGGACAGCAGCTTTCTTT | CASSIRRSGTAAFF
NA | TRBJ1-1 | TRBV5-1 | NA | TGCGCCAGCAGCTTGGTGGGGGACATAAGGGAAGCTTTCTTT | CASSLVGDIREAFF
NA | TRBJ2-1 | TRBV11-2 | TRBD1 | TGTGCCAGCAGCCCGGGACAGCAGAACAATGAGCAGTTCTTC | CASSPGQQNNEQFF
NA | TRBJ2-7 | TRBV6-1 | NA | TGTGCCAGCAGTCCGGGACACGGTGCCTACGAGCAGTACTTC | CASSPGHGAYEQYF
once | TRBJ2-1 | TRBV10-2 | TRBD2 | TGCGCCAGCAGTGAGACTAGCGGGGGGGCCAATGAGCAGTTCTTC | CASSETSGGANEQFF
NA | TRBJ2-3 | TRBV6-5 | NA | TGTGCCAGCAGTTATGGAGGACACATCACAGATACGCAGTATTTT | CASSYGGHITDTQYF
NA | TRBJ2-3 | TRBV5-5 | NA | TGTGCCAGCAGCTTGCTCGGGGGCACAGATACGCAGTATTTT | CASSLLGGTDTQYF
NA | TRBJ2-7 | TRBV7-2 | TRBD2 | TGTGCCAGCAGCTTAGACGGGGGAGCGGGGGGCCTTACCTACGAGCAGTACTTC | CASSLDGGAGGLTYEQYF
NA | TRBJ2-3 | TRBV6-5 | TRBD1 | TGTGCCAGCGCCGGGACAGGGTTCCCAGATACGCAGTATTTT | CASAGTGFPDTQYF
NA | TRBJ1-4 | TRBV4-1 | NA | TGCGCCAGCAGCCCGTCGGGGGGGACTAATGAAAAACTGTTTTTT | CASSPSGGTNEKLFF
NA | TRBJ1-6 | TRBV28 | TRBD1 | TGTGCCTTTCGGGACAGGGGTATTGATTCACCCCTCCACTTT | CAFRDRGIDSPLHF
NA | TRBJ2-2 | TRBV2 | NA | TGTGCCAGCAGTTTTAGACCGAACACCGGGGAGCTGTTTTTT | CASSFRPNTGELFF
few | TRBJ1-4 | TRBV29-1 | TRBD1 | TGCAGCGTGACCGGGACAGGGACAGCTTCAACTAATGAAAAACTGTTTTTT | CSVTGTGTASTNEKLFF
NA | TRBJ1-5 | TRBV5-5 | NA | TGTGCCAGCAGCTTGTACGGCCAGCCCCAGCATTTT | CASSLYGQPQHF
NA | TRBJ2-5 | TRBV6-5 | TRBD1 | TGTGCCAGCAGTTACTCCAGGGGGACGGAGACCCAGTACTTC | CASSYSRGTETQYF
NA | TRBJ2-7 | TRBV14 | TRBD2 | TGTGCCAGCAGCCCCCTCTATAGGACTAGAAGCTACGAGCAGTACTTC | CASSPLYRTRSYEQYF
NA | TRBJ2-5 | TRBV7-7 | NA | TGTGCCAGCAGCCAACCCCCCGGTAGCCAGTACTTC | CASSQPPGSQYF
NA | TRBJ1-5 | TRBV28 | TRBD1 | TGTGCCAGCGGGCTCCCCGGGACAGATAGCAATCAGCCCCAGCATTTT | CASGLPGTDSNQPQHF
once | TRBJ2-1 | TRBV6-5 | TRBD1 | TGTGCCAGCAGTCCCCGGACAGGGGTGTACAATGAGCAGTTCTTC | CASSPRTGVYNEQFF
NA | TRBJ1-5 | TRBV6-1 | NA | TGTGCCAGCAGTGAATATGGCCGACGAGGAGCCCAGCATTTT | CASSEYGRRGAQHF
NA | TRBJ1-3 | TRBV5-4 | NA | TGTGCCAGCAGCTTGGGTCCGAACTCTGGAAACACCATATATTTT | CASSLGPNSGNTIYF
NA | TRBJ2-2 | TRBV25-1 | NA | TGTGCCAGCAGTGAATTCGGACCGAACACCGGGGAGCTGTTTTTT | CASSEFGPNTGELFF